This T cell receptor beta chain stems from a study of blood T cell repertoires in COVID-19. Study at large: Samples of COVID-19 (acute and convalescent) were obtained from the United States, Italy and Spain.

The length of the CDR3 is 13 residues. V was shortened by 4 bases and J by 0 bases, with 7 bases between the two germline ends. Germline V lookup: CDR1 SNHLY, CDR2 FYNNEI. How the authors handled the data: Reference gene primer amplification in the assay estimated nucleated cell counts. TCRdb keeps only in-frame clones here, not all; method: immunoSEQ multiplex PCR. V, J and clone size are taken as reported in that table, and D and trimming were inferred from the DNA itself. Here the sample spans about 240,000 clones, 75% to 85% being singletons. This clone was detected a few times. The chain is built from TRBV2 and TRBJ2-7; D gene unclear. The TCR comes from a woman aged 60-75 years with active or convalescent COVID-19. The sequenced sample was peripheral blood. The CDR3 nucleotides read TGTGCCAGCAGTGGAGTCGTCTCCTACGAGCAGTACTTC. Its translation is CASSGVVSYEQYF.